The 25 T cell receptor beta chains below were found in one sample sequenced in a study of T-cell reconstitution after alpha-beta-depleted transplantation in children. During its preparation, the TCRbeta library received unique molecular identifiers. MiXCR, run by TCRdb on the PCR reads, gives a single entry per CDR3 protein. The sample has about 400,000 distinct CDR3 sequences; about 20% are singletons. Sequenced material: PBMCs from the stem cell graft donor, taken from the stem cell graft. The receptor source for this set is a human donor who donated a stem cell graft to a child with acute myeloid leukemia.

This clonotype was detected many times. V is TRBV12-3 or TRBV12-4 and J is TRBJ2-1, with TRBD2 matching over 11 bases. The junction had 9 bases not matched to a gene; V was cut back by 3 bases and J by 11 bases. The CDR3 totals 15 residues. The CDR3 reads CASSFWGLAEGKQFF. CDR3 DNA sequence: TGTGCCAGCAGTTTCTGGGGACTAGCGGAGGGGAAGCAGTTCTTC.

The CDR3 DNA sequence: TGTGCCAGCAGTCCCCTTTTGGTCCCCCTCTCCTACAATGAGCAGTTCTTC. Translated: CASSPLLVPLSYNEQFF. The chain couples TRBV6-1 to TRBJ2-1, with D uncertain. The CDR3 has 17 amino acids. Trimming shortened V by 5 bases and J by 0 bases, and 17 bases separated the two germline ends. Germline-derived CDR1 and CDR2 are MNHNS and SASEGT.

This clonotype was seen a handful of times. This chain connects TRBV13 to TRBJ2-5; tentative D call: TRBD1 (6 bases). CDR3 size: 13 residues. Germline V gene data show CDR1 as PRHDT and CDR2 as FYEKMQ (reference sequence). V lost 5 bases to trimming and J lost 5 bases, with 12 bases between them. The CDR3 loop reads CASSPLGAETQYF. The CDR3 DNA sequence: TGTGCCAGCAGCCCTTTGGGGGCGGAGACCCAGTACTTC.

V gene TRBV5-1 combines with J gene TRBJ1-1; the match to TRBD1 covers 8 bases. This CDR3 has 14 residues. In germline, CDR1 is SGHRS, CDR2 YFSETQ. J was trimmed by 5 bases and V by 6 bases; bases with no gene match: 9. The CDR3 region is CASNPGGAKTEAFF. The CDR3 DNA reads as TGCGCCAGCAACCCAGGGGGCGCGAAGACTGAAGCTTTCTTT.

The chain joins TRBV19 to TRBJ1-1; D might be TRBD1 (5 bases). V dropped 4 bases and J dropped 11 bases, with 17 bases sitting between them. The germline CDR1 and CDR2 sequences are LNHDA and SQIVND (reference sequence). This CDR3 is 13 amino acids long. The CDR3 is CASSKTSGDPAFF. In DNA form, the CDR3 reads TGTGCCAGTAGTAAGACTAGCGGGGACCCTGCTTTCTTT.

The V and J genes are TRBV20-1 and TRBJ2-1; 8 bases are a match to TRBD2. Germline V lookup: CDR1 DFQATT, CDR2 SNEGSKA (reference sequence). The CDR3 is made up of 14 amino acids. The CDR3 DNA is TGCAGCGCACTAGGGACTAGGAACTACAATGAGCAGTTCTTC. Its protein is CSALGTRNYNEQFF.

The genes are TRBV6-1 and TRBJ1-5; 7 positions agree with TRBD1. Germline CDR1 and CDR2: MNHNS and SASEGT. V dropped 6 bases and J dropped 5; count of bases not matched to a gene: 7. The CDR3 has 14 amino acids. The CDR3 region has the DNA TGTGCCAGCAGCCTGGGGACAGCCTATCAGCCCCAGCATTTT. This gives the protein CASSLGTAYQPQHF.

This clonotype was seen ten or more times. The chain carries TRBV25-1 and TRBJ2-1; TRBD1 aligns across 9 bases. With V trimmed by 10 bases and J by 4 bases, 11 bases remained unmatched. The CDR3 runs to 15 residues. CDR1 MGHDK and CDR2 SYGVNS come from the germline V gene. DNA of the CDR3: TGTGCCACCGGACCCGACAGGGGGATGTACAATGAGCAGTTCTTC. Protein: CATGPDRGMYNEQFF.

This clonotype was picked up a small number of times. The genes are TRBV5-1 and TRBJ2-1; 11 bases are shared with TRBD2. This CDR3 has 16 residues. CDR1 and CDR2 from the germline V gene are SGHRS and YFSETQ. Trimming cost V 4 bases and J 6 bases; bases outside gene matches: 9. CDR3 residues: CASSLPLAGVANEQFF. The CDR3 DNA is TGCGCCAGCAGCCTCCCACTAGCGGGAGTTGCCAATGAGCAGTTCTTC.

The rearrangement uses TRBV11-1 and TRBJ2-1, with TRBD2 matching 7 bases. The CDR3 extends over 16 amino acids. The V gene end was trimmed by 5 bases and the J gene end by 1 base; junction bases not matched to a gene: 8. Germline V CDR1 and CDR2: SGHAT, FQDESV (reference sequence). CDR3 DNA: TGTGCCAGCAGCGTAGGGGCACTAGCGTCCTACAATGAGCAGTTCTTC. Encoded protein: CASSVGALASYNEQFF.

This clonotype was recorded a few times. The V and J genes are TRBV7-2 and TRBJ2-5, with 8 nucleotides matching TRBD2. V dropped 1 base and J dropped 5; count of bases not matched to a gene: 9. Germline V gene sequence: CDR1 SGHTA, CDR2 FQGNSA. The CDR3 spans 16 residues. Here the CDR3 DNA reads TGTGCCAGCAGCTTAGAATTTAGCGGGACGAGCGAGACCCAGTACTTC. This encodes CASSLEFSGTSETQYF. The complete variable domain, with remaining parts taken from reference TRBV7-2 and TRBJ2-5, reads GAGVSQSPSNKVTEKGKDVELRCDPISGHTALYWYRQSLGQGLEFLIYFQGNSAPDKSGLPSDRFSAERTGGSVSTLTIQRTQQEDSAVYLCASSLEFSGTSETQYFGPGTRLLVL.

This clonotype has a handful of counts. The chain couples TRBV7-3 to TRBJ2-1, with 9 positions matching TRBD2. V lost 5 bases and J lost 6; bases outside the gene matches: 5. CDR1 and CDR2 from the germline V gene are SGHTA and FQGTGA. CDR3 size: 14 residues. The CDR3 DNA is TGTGCCAGCAGCCGTAGCGGGAGAGTCAATGAGCAGTTCTTC. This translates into CASSRSGRVNEQFF.

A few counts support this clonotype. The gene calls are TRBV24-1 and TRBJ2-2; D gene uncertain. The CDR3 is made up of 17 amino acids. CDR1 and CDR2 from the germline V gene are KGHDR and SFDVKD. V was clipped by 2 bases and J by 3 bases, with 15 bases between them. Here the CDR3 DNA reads TGTGCCACCAGTGATTCCCCTACTACCTCCTACACCGGGGAGCTGTTTTTT. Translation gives CATSDSPTTSYTGELFF.

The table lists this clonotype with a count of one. The CDR3 sequence is CASSFRREAFF. The CDR3 DNA is TGTGCCAGCAGCTTTCGACGGGAAGCTTTCTTT. The chain links TRBV11-1 to TRBJ1-1; D is unclear. The V and J ends lost 3 bases and 8 bases respectively, with 7 bases between them. CDR3 length: 11 amino acids. Germline V gene sequence: CDR1 SGHAT, CDR2 FQDESV (reference sequence).

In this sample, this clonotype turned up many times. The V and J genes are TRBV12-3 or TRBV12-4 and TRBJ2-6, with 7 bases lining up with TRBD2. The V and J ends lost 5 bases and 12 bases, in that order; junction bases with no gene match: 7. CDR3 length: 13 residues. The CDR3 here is CASSQVGGSVLTF. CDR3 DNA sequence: TGTGCCAGCAGTCAGGTGGGGGGGAGCGTCCTGACTTTC.

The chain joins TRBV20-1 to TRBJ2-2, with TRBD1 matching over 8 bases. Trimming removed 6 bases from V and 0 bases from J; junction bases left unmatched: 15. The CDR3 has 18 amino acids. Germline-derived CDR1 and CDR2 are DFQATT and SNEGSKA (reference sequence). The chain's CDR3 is CSARATTGDLTNTGELFF. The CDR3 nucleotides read TGCAGTGCCCGGGCCACGACAGGGGACCTCACGAACACCGGGGAGCTGTTTTTT.

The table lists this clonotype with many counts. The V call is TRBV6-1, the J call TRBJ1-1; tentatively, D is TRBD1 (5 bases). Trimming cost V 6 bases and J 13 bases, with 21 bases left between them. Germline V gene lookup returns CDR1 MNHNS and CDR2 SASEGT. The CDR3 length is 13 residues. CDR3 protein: CASSPRGVFPGFF. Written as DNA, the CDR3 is TGTGCCAGCAGCCCCAGAGGGGTCTTTCCGGGTTTCTTT.

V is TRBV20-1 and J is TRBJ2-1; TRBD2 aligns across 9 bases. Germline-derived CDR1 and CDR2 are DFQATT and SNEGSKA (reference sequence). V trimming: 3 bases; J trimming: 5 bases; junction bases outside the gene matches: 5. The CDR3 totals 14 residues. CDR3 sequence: CSARGLAENNEQFF. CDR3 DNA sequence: TGCAGTGCTAGGGGACTAGCAGAAAACAATGAGCAGTTCTTC.

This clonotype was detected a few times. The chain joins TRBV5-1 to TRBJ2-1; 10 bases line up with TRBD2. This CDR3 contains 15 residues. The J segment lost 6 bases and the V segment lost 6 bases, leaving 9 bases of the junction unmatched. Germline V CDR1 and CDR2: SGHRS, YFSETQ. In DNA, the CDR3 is TGCGCCAGCACCCCTCTAGCGGGAGACCGCAATGAGCAGTTCTTC. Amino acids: CASTPLAGDRNEQFF.

DNA of the CDR3: TGCGCCAGCAGCCAAGATTATAGCGGGGCTCTAGCCAAAAACATTCAGTACTTC. This gives the protein CASSQDYSGALAKNIQYF. The chain is built from TRBV4-1 and TRBJ2-4; 8 bases agree with TRBD2. The CDR3 contains 18 residues. Germline values: CDR1 MGHRA, CDR2 YSYEKL. Unmatched junction bases numbered 7, after V lost 0 bases and J lost 0 bases.

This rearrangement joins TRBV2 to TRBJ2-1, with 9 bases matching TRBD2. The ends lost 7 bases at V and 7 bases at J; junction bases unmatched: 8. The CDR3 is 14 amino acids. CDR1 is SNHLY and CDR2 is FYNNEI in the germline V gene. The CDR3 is CASNLAGVLNEQFF. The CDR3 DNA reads TGTGCCAGCAATTTAGCGGGAGTTCTGAATGAGCAGTTCTTC.

DNA for the CDR3: TGCAGTGCTAGTTCGGGGGCCGGTCGTACAGATACGCAGTATTTT. As protein: CSASSGAGRTDTQYF. The chain combines TRBV20-1 with TRBJ2-3; either TRBD1 or TRBD2 may fit D (6 bases each). The CDR3 is 15 amino acids. Per germline, CDR1 DFQATT and CDR2 SNEGSKA (reference sequence). V was clipped by 3 bases and J by 3 bases, with 16 bases between them.

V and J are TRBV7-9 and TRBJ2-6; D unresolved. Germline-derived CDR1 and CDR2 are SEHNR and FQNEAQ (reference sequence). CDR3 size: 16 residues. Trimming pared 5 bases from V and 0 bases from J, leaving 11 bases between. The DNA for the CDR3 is TGTGCCAGCAGCGATCGGACGGCCTCTGGGGCCAACGTCCTGACTTTC. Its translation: CASSDRTASGANVLTF.

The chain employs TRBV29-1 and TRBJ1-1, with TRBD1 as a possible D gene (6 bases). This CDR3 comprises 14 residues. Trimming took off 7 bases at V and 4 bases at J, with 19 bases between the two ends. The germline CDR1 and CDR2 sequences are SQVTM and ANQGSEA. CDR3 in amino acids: CSATTGIGGTEAFF. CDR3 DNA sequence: TGCAGCGCAACAACAGGGATCGGGGGCACTGAAGCTTTCTTT.

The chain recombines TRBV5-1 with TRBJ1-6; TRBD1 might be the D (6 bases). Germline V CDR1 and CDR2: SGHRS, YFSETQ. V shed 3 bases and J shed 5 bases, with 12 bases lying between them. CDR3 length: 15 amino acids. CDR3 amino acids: CASSWGAGDNSPLHF. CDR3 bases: TGCGCCAGCAGCTGGGGTGCAGGGGATAATTCACCCCTCCACTTT.